The clone carrying this T cell receptor (beta chain) was detected only once. A marrow graft followed busulfan-fludarabine conditioning, with cyclophosphamide on days +3 and +4. This specimen belongs to a study of T cells after posttransplantation cyclophosphamide. Clones were sequenced by immunoSEQ multiplex PCR, and TCRdb holds only the in-frame ones, with some missing. The sample shows a few thousand clones, over 55% of them seen only once. Germline V lookup: CDR1 SGHVS, CDR2 FNYEAQ. The CDR3 spans 14 residues. V lost 3 bases, J lost 7 bases, and 12 bases lay in between. The rearrangement links TRBV7-6 to TRBJ1-4, with D unresolved. The material was PBMCs, obtained 362 days after allogeneic stem cell transplant with posttransplant cyclophosphamide. The origin of this receptor is a male patient over 55 who received an allogeneic stem cell transplant from an unrelated donor, was CMV-positive, and had acute GVHD only. Some T cells may arise from the graft donor. The chain's CDR3 is CASSFLWSSEKLFF. As DNA, the CDR3 is TGTGCCAGCAGCTTTCTATGGTCGAGTGAAAAACTGTTTTTT.